This TCR beta chain is drawn from a study of blood T cell repertoires in COVID-19. About the study: The United States, Italy and Spain supplied acute and convalescent COVID-19 samples. In each case, the material was cDNA or gDNA derived from T cells, B-cell-depleted T cells, or PBMCs.

Enrollment of patients from Seattle took place during active infection, with longitudinal follow-up. As originally analysed: Amplification from reference gene primers served as the basis for estimated nucleated cell counts. Libraries were prepared by immunoSEQ multiplex PCR; TCRdb keeps only in-frame clonotypes and omits some of them. That table furnishes V, J and clone size, whereas the DNA furnished D and trimming. The profile shows over 250,000 clones, about 87% of them singletons. The CDR3 is made up of 13 amino acids. Looked up from germline, CDR1 is LNHNV and CDR2 is YYDKDF (reference sequence). V lost 0 bases and J lost 4, with 7 bases in between.

This clonotype originated in a woman between 45 and 60 years old with COVID-19, enrolled during active disease. The V and J genes are TRBV15 and TRBJ2-7; D unresolved. The sequenced sample was peripheral blood. In nucleotides, the CDR3 is TGTGCCACCAGCAGAGATCCCAGATACGAGCAGTACTTC. This sequence encodes CATSRDPRYEQYF. Based on the CDR3 plus reference TRBV15 and TRBJ2-7, the full variable domain is DAMVIQNPRYQVTQFGKPVTLSCSQTLNHNVMYWYQQKSSQAPKLLFHYYDKDFNNEADTPDNFQSRRPNTSFCFLDIRSPGLGDTAMYLCATSRDPRYEQYFGPGTRLTVT.